This T cell receptor beta chain stems from a study of blood T cell repertoires in COVID-19. V lost 6 bases, J lost 0 bases, and 17 bases lay in between. CDR3 length equals 16 residues. The germline CDR1 and CDR2 sequences are MNHEY and SMNVEV (reference sequence). Data came from immunoSEQ multiplex PCR; TCRdb stores just in-frame clones and leaves some out. The table lists roughly 110,000 clones, approximately 80% of them singletons. V gene TRBV27 combines with J gene TRBJ1-2, with D maybe TRBD1 (5 bases). Sequenced: peripheral blood. The receptor was isolated from a human donor in a cohort sampled during active COVID-19. CDR3 amino acids: CASSQTLGGANYGYTF. The CDR3 bases are TGTGCCAGCAGCCAAACGTTGGGGGGAGCTAACTATGGCTACACCTTC.